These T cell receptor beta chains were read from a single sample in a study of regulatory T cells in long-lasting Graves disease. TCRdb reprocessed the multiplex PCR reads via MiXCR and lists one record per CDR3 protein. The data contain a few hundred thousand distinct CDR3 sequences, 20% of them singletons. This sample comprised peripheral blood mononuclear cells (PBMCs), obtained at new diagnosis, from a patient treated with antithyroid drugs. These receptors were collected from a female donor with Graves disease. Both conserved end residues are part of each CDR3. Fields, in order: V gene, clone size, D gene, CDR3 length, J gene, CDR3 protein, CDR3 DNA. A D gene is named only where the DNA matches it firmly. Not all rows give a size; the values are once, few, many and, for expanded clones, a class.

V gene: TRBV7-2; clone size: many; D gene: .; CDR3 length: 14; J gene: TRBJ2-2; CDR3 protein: CASSQTGMTGELFF; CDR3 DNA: TGTGCCAGCAGCCAAACAGGGATGACCGGGGAGCTGTTTTTT
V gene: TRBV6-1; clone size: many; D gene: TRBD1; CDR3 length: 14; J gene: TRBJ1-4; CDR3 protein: CASSISTGEEKLFF; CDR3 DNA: TGTGCCAGCAGCATATCTACAGGGGAAGAAAAACTGTTTTTT
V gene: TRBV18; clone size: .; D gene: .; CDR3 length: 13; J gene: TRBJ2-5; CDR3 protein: CASSGDIQETQYF; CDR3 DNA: TGTGCCAGCTCAGGGGACATCCAAGAGACCCAGTACTTC
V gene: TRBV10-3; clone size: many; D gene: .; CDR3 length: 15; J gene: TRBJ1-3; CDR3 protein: CAISDSRGSGNTIYF; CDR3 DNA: TGTGCCATCAGTGACAGCCGGGGATCTGGAAACACCATATATTTT
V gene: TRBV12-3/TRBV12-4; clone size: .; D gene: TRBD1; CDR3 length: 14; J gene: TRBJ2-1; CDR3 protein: CASSLVEGAGEQFF; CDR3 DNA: TGTGCCAGCAGTTTAGTTGAGGGGGCGGGTGAGCAGTTCTTC
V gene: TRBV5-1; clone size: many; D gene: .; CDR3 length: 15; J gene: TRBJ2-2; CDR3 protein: CASSMDTRGTGELFF; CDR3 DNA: TGCGCCAGCAGCATGGACACACGGGGCACCGGGGAGCTGTTTTTT
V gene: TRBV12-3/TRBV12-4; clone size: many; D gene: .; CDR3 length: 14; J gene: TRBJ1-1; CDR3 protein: CASSRTGGNTEAFF; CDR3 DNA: TGTGCCAGCAGCCGTACTGGGGGGAACACTGAAGCTTTCTTT
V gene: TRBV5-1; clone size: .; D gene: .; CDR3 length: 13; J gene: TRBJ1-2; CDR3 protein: CASSLDTDFGYTF; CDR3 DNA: TGCGCCAGCAGCTTGGACACGGATTTTGGCTACACCTTC
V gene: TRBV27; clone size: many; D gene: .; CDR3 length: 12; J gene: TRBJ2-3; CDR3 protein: CASSVPQGSQYF; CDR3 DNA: TGTGCCAGCAGTGTCCCACAGGGCTCGCAGTATTTT
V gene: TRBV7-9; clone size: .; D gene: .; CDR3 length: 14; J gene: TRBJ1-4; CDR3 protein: CASSRRGANEKLFF; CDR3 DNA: TGTGCCAGCAGCCGACGGGGAGCTAATGAAAAACTGTTTTTT
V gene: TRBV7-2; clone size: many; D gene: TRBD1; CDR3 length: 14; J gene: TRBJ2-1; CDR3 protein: CASSLRGQYNEQFF; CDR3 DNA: TGTGCCAGCAGCTTAAGGGGACAGTACAATGAGCAGTTCTTC
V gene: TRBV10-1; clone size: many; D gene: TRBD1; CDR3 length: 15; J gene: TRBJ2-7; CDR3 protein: CASSPPGTGGYEQYF; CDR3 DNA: TGCGCCAGCAGTCCACCCGGGACAGGGGGCTACGAGCAGTACTTC
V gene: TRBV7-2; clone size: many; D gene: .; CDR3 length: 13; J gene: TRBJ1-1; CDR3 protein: CASSLAPHREAFF; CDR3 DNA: TGTGCCAGCAGCTTAGCGCCCCACAGGGAAGCTTTCTTT
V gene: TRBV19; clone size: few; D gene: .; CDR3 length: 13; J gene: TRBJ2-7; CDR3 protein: CASSMQSSYEQYF; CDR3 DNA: TGTGCCAGTAGTATGCAGTCCTCCTACGAGCAGTACTTC
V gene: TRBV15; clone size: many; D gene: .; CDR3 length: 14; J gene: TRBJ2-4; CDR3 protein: CATSSWDGKNIQYF; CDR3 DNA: TGTGCCACCAGCTCCTGGGACGGAAAAAACATTCAGTACTTC
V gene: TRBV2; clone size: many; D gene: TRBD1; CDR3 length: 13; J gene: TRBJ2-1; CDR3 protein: CASRGQGLGEQFF; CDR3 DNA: TGTGCCAGCAGGGGACAGGGGTTAGGAGAGCAGTTCTTC
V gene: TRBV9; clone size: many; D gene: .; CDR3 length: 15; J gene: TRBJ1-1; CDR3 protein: CASSVEEGTGTEAFF; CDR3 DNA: TGTGCCAGCAGCGTAGAGGAGGGAACGGGCACTGAAGCTTTCTTT
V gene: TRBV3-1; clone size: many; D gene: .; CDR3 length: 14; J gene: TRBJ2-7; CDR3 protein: CASSQDLSWYEQYF; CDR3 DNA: TGTGCCAGCAGCCAAGATTTGAGTTGGTACGAGCAGTACTTC
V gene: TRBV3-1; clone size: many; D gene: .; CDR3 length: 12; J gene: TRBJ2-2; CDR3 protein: CASSQFTGELFF; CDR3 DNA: TGTGCCAGCAGCCAATTCACCGGGGAGCTGTTTTTT
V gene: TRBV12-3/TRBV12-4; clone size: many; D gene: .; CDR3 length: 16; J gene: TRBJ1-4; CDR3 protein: CASSSKGRRTNEKLFF; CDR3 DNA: TGTGCCAGCAGTTCGAAGGGTAGGAGAACTAATGAAAAACTGTTTTTT
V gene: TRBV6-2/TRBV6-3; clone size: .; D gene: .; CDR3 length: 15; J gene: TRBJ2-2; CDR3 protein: CASRLASALSGELFF; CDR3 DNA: TGTGCCAGCAGACTAGCTTCCGCACTTAGCGGGGAGCTGTTTTTT
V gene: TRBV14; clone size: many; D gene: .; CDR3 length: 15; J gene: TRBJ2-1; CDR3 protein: CASSQGDSTYNEQFF; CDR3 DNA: TGTGCCAGCAGCCAAGGGGACTCCACCTACAATGAGCAGTTCTTC
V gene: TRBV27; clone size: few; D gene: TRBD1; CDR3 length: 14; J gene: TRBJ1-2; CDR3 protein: CASSGLAGGYGYTF; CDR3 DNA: TGTGCCAGCAGCGGCCTTGCAGGGGGGTATGGCTACACCTTC
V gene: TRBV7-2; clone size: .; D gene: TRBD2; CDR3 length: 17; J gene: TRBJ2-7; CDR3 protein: CASSLTPVLAGPGEQYF; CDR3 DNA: TGTGCCAGCAGCTTGACCCCGGTACTAGCGGGACCAGGGGAGCAGTACTTC
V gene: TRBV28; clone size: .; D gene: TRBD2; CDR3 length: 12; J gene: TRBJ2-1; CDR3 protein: CATAGGYNEQFF; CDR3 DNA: TGTGCCACGGCGGGGGGGTACAATGAGCAGTTCTTC
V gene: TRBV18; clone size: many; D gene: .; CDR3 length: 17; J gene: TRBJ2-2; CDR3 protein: CASSPLADGPKTGELFF; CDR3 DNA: TGTGCCAGCTCACCACTAGCCGACGGTCCTAAGACCGGGGAGCTGTTTTTT
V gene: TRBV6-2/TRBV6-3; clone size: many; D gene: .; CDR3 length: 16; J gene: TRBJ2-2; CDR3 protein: CASSYGGQDNTGELFF; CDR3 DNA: TGTGCCAGCAGTTACGGAGGTCAAGATAACACCGGGGAGCTGTTTTTT
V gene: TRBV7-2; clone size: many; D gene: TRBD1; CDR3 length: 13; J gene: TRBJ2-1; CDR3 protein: CASSWTGVDEQFF; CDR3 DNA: TGTGCCAGCAGCTGGACAGGGGTGGATGAGCAGTTCTTC
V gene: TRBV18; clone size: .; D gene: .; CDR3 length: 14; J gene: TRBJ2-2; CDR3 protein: CASSGLLNTGELFF; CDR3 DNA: TGTGCCAGCTCGGGGCTCTTAAACACCGGGGAGCTGTTTTTT
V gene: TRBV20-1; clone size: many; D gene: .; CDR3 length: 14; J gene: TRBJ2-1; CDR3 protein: CSARGGTPGNEQFF; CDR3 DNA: TGCAGTGCTAGGGGTGGGACCCCTGGCAATGAGCAGTTCTTC
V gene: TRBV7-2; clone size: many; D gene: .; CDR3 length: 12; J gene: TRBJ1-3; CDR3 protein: CASSGNGNTIYF; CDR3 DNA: TGTGCCAGCAGCGGAAATGGAAACACCATATATTTT
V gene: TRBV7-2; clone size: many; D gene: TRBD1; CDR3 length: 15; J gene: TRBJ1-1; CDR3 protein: CASSLERQGGLEAFF; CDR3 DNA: TGTGCCAGCAGCTTAGAGCGACAGGGAGGCTTGGAAGCTTTCTTT
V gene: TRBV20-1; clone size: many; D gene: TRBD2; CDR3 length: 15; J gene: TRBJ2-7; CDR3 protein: CSAGILLAGVYEQYF; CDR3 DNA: TGCAGTGCCGGAATTCTACTAGCGGGGGTCTACGAGCAGTACTTC
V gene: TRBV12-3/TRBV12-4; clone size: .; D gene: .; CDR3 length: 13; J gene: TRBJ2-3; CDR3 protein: CASSIRGVDTQYF; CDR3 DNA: TGTGCCAGCAGTATTAGGGGAGTGGATACGCAGTATTTT
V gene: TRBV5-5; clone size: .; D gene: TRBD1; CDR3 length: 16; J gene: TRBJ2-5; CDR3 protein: CASSPLRQGDQETQYF; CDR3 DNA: TGTGCCAGCAGCCCATTGAGGCAGGGGGACCAAGAGACCCAGTACTTC